Presented here are 27 T cell receptor beta chains from one specimen sequenced in a study of cytomegalovirus exposure and HLA in healthy donors. With 60 Vbeta and 13 Jbeta primers, the PCR was carried out. TCRdb's copy holds only in-frame clones and misses some; the assay was immunoSEQ multiplex PCR. The table records roughly 190,000 clones, approximately 70% of them present only once. Sequencing was done on a sample of PBMCs. Source of these receptors: a woman aged 25 to 45 in good health and CMV-seronegative.

This clone was seen a handful of times. The chain joins TRBV29-1 to TRBJ1-6; D is possibly TRBD1 (5 bases). The germline V gene encodes CDR1 SQVTM and CDR2 ANQGSEA. The CDR3 contains 13 residues. V shed 6 bases and J shed 10 bases, with 16 bases lying between them. The chain's CDR3 is CSVGTARDSPLHF. CDR3 in DNA: TGCAGCGTCGGGACGGCGCGGGACTCACCCCTCCACTTT. Full variable domain (remainder filled in from reference TRBV29-1 and TRBJ1-6): SAVISQKPSRDICQRGTSLTIQCQVDSQVTMMFWYRQQPGQSLTLIATANQGSEATYESGFVIDKFPISRPNLTFSTLTVSNMSPEDSSIYLCSVGTARDSPLHFGNGTRLTVT.

The V gene is TRBV5-4, the J gene TRBJ2-7, with 16 bases identical to TRBD2. The V gene's germline CDR1 is SGHNT and CDR2 YYREEE (reference sequence). Unmatched junction bases numbered 7, after V lost 3 bases and J lost 7 bases. The CDR3 contains 16 residues. CDR3 region: CASSWGLAGGPGEQYF. CDR3 nucleotides: TGTGCCAGCAGCTGGGGACTAGCGGGAGGGCCGGGGGAGCAGTACTTC.

This clone came up a few times. V usage is TRBV7-2 and J usage is TRBJ2-1; D possibly corresponds to TRBD2 (6 bases). The CDR3 totals 16 residues. The germline gives CDR1 SGHTA, CDR2 FQGNSA. V dropped 7 bases and J dropped 2 bases, with 18 bases sitting between them. The CDR3 DNA sequence: TGTGCCAGCACCGAAAAGCGGGTCTCAGCCTACAATGAGCAGTTCTTC. This translates into CASTEKRVSAYNEQFF.

J is TRBJ2-2 and V is TRBV11-3, with 7 positions matching TRBD1. Germline V gene data show CDR1 as SGHNT and CDR2 as YENEEA. The CDR3 length is 17 residues. V shed 0 bases, J shed 4 bases, and the junction held 8 bases outside the gene matches. The CDR3 sequence is CASSLDRGTGVTGELFF. The CDR3 bases are TGTGCCAGCAGCTTAGATCGGGGAACAGGGGTCACCGGGGAGCTGTTTTTT.

V is TRBV29-1 and J is TRBJ1-2, with D uncertain. V lost 8 bases to trimming and J lost 4 bases, with 8 bases between them. The CDR3 consists of 10 residues. Germline V gives CDR1 SQVTM, CDR2 ANQGSEA. CDR3 residues: CSISSYGYTF. DNA of the CDR3: TGCAGCATCTCTAGCTATGGCTACACCTTC.

V usage is TRBV5-4 and J usage is TRBJ1-2, with a weak D call TRBD1 (6 bases). CDR3 length equals 15 residues. From germline, CDR1 is SGHNT and CDR2 YYREEE (reference sequence). The V gene lost 4 bases and the J gene lost 4 bases, with 17 bases spanning the gap. For the CDR3, the DNA is TGTGCCAGCAGCCTTACACAGGGACGCGGCTATGGCTACACCTTC. Amino acids: CASSLTQGRGYGYTF.

The V gene is TRBV18, the J gene TRBJ1-3; a weak D match, TRBD1 (5 bases). Germline values: CDR1 KGHSH, CDR2 LQKENI. V lost 3 bases and J 0 bases, leaving 9 bases between the germline ends. CDR3 length equals 15 residues. CDR3 protein: CASSPRVRSGNTIYF. CDR3 coding DNA: TGTGCCAGCTCACCCAGGGTTCGCTCTGGAAACACCATATATTTT.

This rearrangement joins TRBV28 to TRBJ1-2; a weak D match, TRBD1 (6 bases). V dropped 5 bases and J dropped 4 bases, with 14 bases sitting between them. Germline loops: CDR1 MDHEN, CDR2 SYDVKM. CDR3 length equals 14 residues. The CDR3 DNA sequence: TGTGCCAGCAGTCGTAGTGGGGGCTCCTATGGCTACACCTTC. It yields the protein CASSRSGGSYGYTF.

This clone was seen only a few times. This rearrangement joins TRBV7-6 to TRBJ2-1, with D maybe TRBD1 (5 bases). Trimming left V 2 bases short and J 0 bases short, with 5 bases between. Germline V gene data show CDR1 as SGHVS and CDR2 as FNYEAQ. This CDR3 has 14 residues. For the CDR3, the DNA is TGTGCCAGCAGCTTACAGGGCTCCTACAATGAGCAGTTCTTC. Its translation: CASSLQGSYNEQFF.

The rearrangement uses TRBV7-8 and TRBJ1-3; D perhaps matches TRBD1 (6 bases). Deletions cut 3 bases from V and 0 bases from J, with 12 bases between. The CDR3 totals 16 residues. Germline-derived CDR1 and CDR2 are SGHVS and FQNEAQ. The CDR3 protein is CASSFGDTGSGNTIYF. The DNA for the CDR3 is TGTGCCAGCAGCTTCGGGGACACTGGCTCTGGAAACACCATATATTTT.

V and J are TRBV5-1 and TRBJ2-6, with D possibly being TRBD1 (5 bases). CDR3 size: 16 residues. Germline V lookup: CDR1 SGHRS, CDR2 YFSETQ. V was clipped by 3 bases and J by 2 bases, with 12 bases between them. The CDR3 region has the DNA TGCGCCAGCAGCTCTTATGCAGGGCCTGGGGCCAACGTCCTGACTTTC. This codes for CASSSYAGPGANVLTF.

V and J are TRBV7-2 and TRBJ2-7; TRBD2 matches 7 bases. Trimming removed 5 bases from V and 6 bases from J; junction bases left unmatched: 16. The CDR3 loop spans 16 amino acids. The germline gives CDR1 SGHTA, CDR2 FQGNSA. The CDR3 loop is CASSPDPRDYSSEQYF. The CDR3 DNA reads as TGTGCCAGCAGCCCAGATCCAAGGGACTACTCTAGCGAGCAGTACTTC.

J is TRBJ1-5 and V is TRBV10-3; 7 bases match TRBD1. CDR1 and CDR2 from the germline V gene are ENHRY and SYGVKD. Trimming at V came to 6 bases and at J to 7 bases, leaving 9 bases not matched to a gene. CDR3 length: 14 residues. Here the CDR3 reads CAISPDRAEQPQHF. The CDR3 coding sequence is TGTGCCATCAGCCCCGACAGGGCTGAACAGCCCCAGCATTTT.

V usage is TRBV6-1 and J usage is TRBJ1-1; possibly TRBD1 for D (6 bases). The ends were cut back, 11 bases at V and 11 bases at J, with 12 bases in the middle. The CDR3 runs 9 residues. CDR1 and CDR2 from the germline V gene are MNHNS and SASEGT. In DNA, the CDR3 is TGTGCCGGGGGGGCGAGGGCTTTCTTT. Translated, it gives CAGGARAFF.

The rearrangement joins TRBV5-1 to TRBJ1-1, with a tentative D call TRBD1 (6 bases). This CDR3 spans 14 amino acids. Trimming pared 5 bases from V and 2 bases from J, leaving 13 bases between. Germline V gene data show CDR1 as SGHRS and CDR2 as YFSETQ. The CDR3 DNA reads TGCGCCAGCAGACAGGGCAGTAGTAACACTGAAGCTTTCTTT. Translated: CASRQGSSNTEAFF.

Only one count was recorded for this clone. The DNA of the CDR3 is TGTGCCAGCAGCTCTCAGAGACAGGGTGTGGGTTCACCCCTCCACTTT. This codes for CASSSQRQGVGSPLHF. The chain carries TRBV7-9 and TRBJ1-6, with 7 bases that match TRBD1. The germline V gene has CDR1 SEHNR and CDR2 FQNEAQ (reference sequence). CDR3 length: 16 amino acids. V lost 4 bases and J lost 9; bases outside the gene matches: 12.

The gene calls are TRBV7-3 and TRBJ2-1; the D is unclear. The CDR3 covers 12 residues. Trimming took 1 base from V and 7 from J, leaving 5 bases between them. Germline assignment: CDR1 SGHTA and CDR2 FQGTGA. CDR3 DNA: TGTGCCAGCAGCTTAAGGCCGAATGAGCAGTTCTTC. Translation: CASSLRPNEQFF. Full variable domain (outside the CDR3, taken from reference TRBV7-3 and TRBJ2-1): GAGVSQTPSNKVTEKGKYVELRCDPISGHTALYWYRQSLGQGPEFLIYFQGTGAADDSGLPNDRFFAVRPEGSVSTLKIQRTERGDSAVYLCASSLRPNEQFFGPGTRLTVL.

This clone was seen only once. The genes are TRBV18 and TRBJ2-2; D perhaps matches TRBD2 (6 bases). V was trimmed by 6 bases and J by 5 bases, leaving 13 bases between them. Looked up from germline, CDR1 is KGHSH and CDR2 is LQKENI. The CDR3 spans 14 residues. CDR3 residues: CASSLIGRTGELFF. The CDR3 DNA reads TGTGCCAGCTCGCTTATCGGGAGAACCGGGGAGCTGTTTTTT.

The chain employs TRBV27 and TRBJ2-5; 9 nucleotides match TRBD1. Near its end, the DNA agrees better with TRBJ2-7, so the J call may be wrong. The CDR3 extends over 14 amino acids. Germline V gives CDR1 MNHEY, CDR2 SMNVEV (reference sequence). This chain's CDR3 is CASRRGQGTYEQYF. CDR3 coding DNA: TGTGCCAGCAGGCGGGGACAGGGAACCTACGAGCAGTACTTC.

The chain couples TRBV5-1 to TRBJ1-4, with D maybe TRBD1 (5 bases). V was shortened by 4 bases and J by 1 base, with 20 bases between the two germline ends. The CDR3 spans 18 residues. Looked up from germline, CDR1 is SGHRS and CDR2 is YFSETQ. CDR3 sequence: CASSPRVRSGGTNEKLFF. As DNA, the CDR3 is TGCGCCAGCAGCCCCCGGGTTCGGTCGGGGGGAACTAATGAAAAACTGTTTTTT. Full variable domain (outside the CDR3, taken from reference TRBV5-1 and TRBJ1-4): KAGVTQTPRYLIKTRGQQVTLSCSPISGHRSVSWYQQTPGQGLQFLFEYFSETQRNKGNFPGRFSGRQFSNSRSEMNVSTLELGDSALYLCASSPRVRSGGTNEKLFFGSGTQLSVL.

The rearrangement joins TRBV19 to TRBJ1-4; 7 nucleotides align to TRBD1. The CDR3 is made up of 18 amino acids. V dropped 3 bases and J dropped 3; count of bases not matched to a gene: 13. The V gene's germline CDR1 is LNHDA and CDR2 SQIVND (reference sequence). This CDR3 is CASSMRLGPGQPNEKLFF. As DNA, the CDR3 is TGTGCCAGTAGTATGAGGCTCGGACCGGGACAGCCTAATGAAAAACTGTTTTTT.

The sample holds a few counts of this clone. The chain links TRBV5-4 to TRBJ1-4; perhaps TRBD1 as D (6 bases). V lost 3 bases, J lost 7 bases, and 13 bases lay in between. Germline V gives CDR1 SGHNT, CDR2 YYREEE (reference sequence). This CDR3 is 14 amino acids long. In DNA form, the CDR3 reads TGTGCCAGCAGCTCACTGGGGGCTAGTGAAAAACTGTTTTTT. It specifies CASSSLGASEKLFF.

This chain joins TRBV5-1 and TRBJ2-5; TRBD1 aligns across 10 bases. Gene TRBJ2-7 matches the end of the DNA better, so the J call may be wrong. The CDR3 covers 13 residues. Germline values: CDR1 SGHRS, CDR2 YFSETQ. CDR3 protein: CASSLGTGGEQYF. As DNA, the CDR3 is TGCGCCAGCAGCTTGGGGACAGGGGGCGAGCAGTACTTC.

The V call is TRBV9, the J call TRBJ2-1; weak D call: TRBD2 (7 bases). The germline V gene encodes CDR1 SGDLS and CDR2 YYNGEE. The CDR3 runs to 14 residues. V lost 0 bases, J lost 7 bases, and 11 bases lay in between. The CDR3 here is CASSVGGGVNEQFF. In DNA form, the CDR3 reads TGTGCCAGCAGCGTAGGAGGGGGGGTGAATGAGCAGTTCTTC.

V usage is TRBV4-1 and J usage is TRBJ2-7; 11 positions agree with TRBD1. The trim removed 2 bases at V and 7 bases at J, leaving 16 bases unmatched. This CDR3 contains 18 residues. CDR1 and CDR2 from the germline V gene are MGHRA and YSYEKL. The CDR3 DNA sequence: TGCGCCAGCAGCCAAACCAGGGGTGTGGGACAGGGGGGTCATGAGCAGTACTTC. Its protein product is CASSQTRGVGQGGHEQYF.

The chain uses TRBV7-3 and TRBJ2-1; the D gene is possibly TRBD1 (5 bases). The CDR3 loop spans 13 amino acids. The germline V gene encodes CDR1 SGHTA and CDR2 FQGTGA. Trimming removed 0 bases at V and 9 bases at J, with 9 bases between. CDR3 nucleotide sequence: TGTGCCAGCAGCTTAACTCCCAGGGTTGAGCAGTTCTTC. This codes for CASSLTPRVEQFF. Full variable domain (outside the CDR3, taken from reference TRBV7-3 and TRBJ2-1): GAGVSQTPSNKVTEKGKYVELRCDPISGHTALYWYRQSLGQGPEFLIYFQGTGAADDSGLPNDRFFAVRPEGSVSTLKIQRTERGDSAVYLCASSLTPRVEQFFGPGTRLTVL.

The J gene is TRBJ1-5, the V gene TRBV2, with 10 bases identical to TRBD1. This CDR3 spans 14 amino acids. V gave up 11 bases and J gave up 4 bases; unmatched junction bases: 8. The germline gives CDR1 SNHLY, CDR2 FYNNEI. CDR3 residues: CAGSGQGRNQPQHF. The CDR3, as DNA: TGTGCCGGATCGGGACAGGGGAGGAATCAGCCCCAGCATTTT.